The next 8 T cell receptor beta chains were all read from a single sample in a study of cytomegalovirus exposure and HLA in healthy donors. Repertoires were generated with immunoSEQ multiplex PCR, while TCRdb's copy carries only in-frame clones and drops some. The sample comprises approximately 300,000 clones, 80% to 90% of which are singletons, and about 0.91% rests with the top ten. The sequenced sample consisted of PBMCs. The receptors were sampled from a woman in her late teens or twenties in good health and CMV-seronegative.

The chain carries TRBV7-9 and TRBJ2-7, with 8 bases lining up with TRBD1. Germline CDR1 and CDR2: SEHNR and FQNEAQ (reference sequence). Trimming took 5 bases from V and 6 from J; bases not matched to a gene: 12. The CDR3 runs 15 residues. CDR3 bases: TGTGCCAGCAGCCCACGACAGGGGATGAGGGGCGAGCAGTACTTC. Encoded protein: CASSPRQGMRGEQYF.

CDR3 amino acids: CASSLPGTAQETQYF. CDR3 bases: TGTGCCAGCAGCCTCCCCGGGACAGCGCAAGAGACCCAGTACTTC. The rearrangement links TRBV4-2 to TRBJ2-5, with 7 bases fitting TRBD1. This CDR3 comprises 15 residues. J gave up 2 bases and V 4 bases, and 7 bases lay outside the gene matches. CDR1 is LGHNA and CDR2 is YNFKEQ in the germline V gene.

The chain recombines TRBV9 with TRBJ2-3; the match to TRBD1 covers 7 bases. CDR1 and CDR2 from the germline V gene are SGDLS and YYNGEE. Unmatched junction bases numbered 7, after V lost 3 bases and J lost 3 bases. The CDR3 sequence is 15 residues long. The CDR3 DNA follows: TGTGCCAGCAGCGCGACAGGGTTTGGGACAGATACGCAGTATTTT. This sequence encodes CASSATGFGTDTQYF. The whole variable domain, remainder taken from reference TRBV9 and TRBJ2-3, is DSGVTQTPKHLITATGQRVTLRCSPRSGDLSVYWYQQSLDQGLQFLIQYYNGEERAKGNILERFSAQQFPDLHSELNLSSLELGDSALYFCASSATGFGTDTQYFGPGTRLTVL.

A remark on this clone: This sample also contains other DNA sequences that code for the same CDR3. The chain recombines TRBV29-1 with TRBJ2-7; 8 bases are a match to TRBD2. The CDR3 runs 12 residues. From germline, CDR1 is SQVTM and CDR2 ANQGSEA. V dropped 6 bases and J dropped 4; count of bases not matched to a gene: 5. The CDR3 protein is CSVGRGQYEQYF. DNA for the CDR3: TGCAGCGTCGGGAGGGGTCAATACGAGCAGTACTTC.

This chain joins TRBV5-4 and TRBJ2-6, with TRBD1 matching over 8 bases. The junction had 2 bases not matched to a gene; V was cut back by 4 bases and J by 2 bases. Germline V gene sequence: CDR1 SGHNT, CDR2 YYREEE (reference sequence). The CDR3 covers 15 residues. As DNA, the CDR3 is TGTGCCAGCAGCAGGACAGGGCCTGGGGCCAACGTCCTGACTTTC. It encodes CASSRTGPGANVLTF.

The chain joins TRBV4-1 to TRBJ2-7; maybe TRBD2 (5 bases). The germline CDR1 and CDR2 sequences are MGHRA and YSYEKL. CDR3 length: 15 amino acids. V lost 1 base and J 1 base, leaving 11 bases between the germline ends. The CDR3 loop is CASSQAFGESYEQYF. CDR3 nucleotides: TGCGCCAGCAGCCAAGCCTTTGGGGAGTCCTACGAGCAGTACTTC.

The V call is TRBV9, the J call TRBJ2-2; tentatively, D is TRBD1 (5 bases). The CDR3 extends over 16 amino acids. From germline, CDR1 is SGDLS and CDR2 YYNGEE. V was pared by 0 bases and J by 4 bases, with 13 bases between. CDR3 coding DNA: TGTGCCAGCAGCGTAGTCGGCAGGGCGATCACCGGGGAGCTGTTTTTT. It translates to CASSVVGRAITGELFF.

Notes on this clone: Other DNA variants within this sample encode the same CDR3. V gene TRBV5-6 combines with J gene TRBJ1-1, with 8 bases aligning to TRBD1. Looked up from germline, CDR1 is SGHDT and CDR2 is YYEEEE. This CDR3 comprises 14 residues. V was pared by 3 bases and J by 2 bases, with 3 bases of the junction left unmatched. CDR3 nucleotides: TGTGCCAGCAGCTGGGGACAGGTTAACACTGAAGCTTTCTTT. Its protein is CASSWGQVNTEAFF.